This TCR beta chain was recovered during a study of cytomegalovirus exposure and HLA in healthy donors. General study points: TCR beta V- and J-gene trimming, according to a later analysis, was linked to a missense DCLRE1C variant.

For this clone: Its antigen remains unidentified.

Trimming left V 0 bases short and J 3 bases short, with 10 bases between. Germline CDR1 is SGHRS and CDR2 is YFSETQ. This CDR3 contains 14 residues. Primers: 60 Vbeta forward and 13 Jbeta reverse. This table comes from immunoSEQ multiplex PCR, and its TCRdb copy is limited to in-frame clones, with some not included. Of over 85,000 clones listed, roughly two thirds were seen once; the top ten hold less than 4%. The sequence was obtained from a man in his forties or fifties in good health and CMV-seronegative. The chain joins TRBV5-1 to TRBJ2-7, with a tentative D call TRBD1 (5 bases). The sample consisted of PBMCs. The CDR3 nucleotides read TGCGCCAGCAGCTTGGCCACAGGCAGCTACGAGCAGTACTTC. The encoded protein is CASSLATGSYEQYF.